One sample yielded the 5 T cell receptor beta chains listed below, sequenced in a study of blood T cell repertoires in COVID-19. Libraries were prepared by immunoSEQ multiplex PCR; TCRdb keeps only in-frame clonotypes and omits some of them. The table lists some 140,000 clones, around three quarters of them singletons. The source material was peripheral blood. All receptors derive from a human donor in a cohort sampled during active COVID-19.

The CDR3 spells CATRAGGPRGQFF. The CDR3 DNA sequence: TGTGCCACCAGAGCGGGGGGACCCCGGGGGCAGTTCTTC. The chain employs TRBV6-5 and TRBJ2-1; 9 bases align to TRBD2. Germline V gene sequence: CDR1 MNHEY, CDR2 SVGAGI. The V and J ends lost 10 bases and 12 bases, in that order; junction bases with no gene match: 13. The CDR3 is 13 residues long.

The rearrangement links TRBV7-9 to TRBJ1-2; no reliable D call. V lost 5 bases and J lost 4, with 11 bases in between. CDR1 is SEHNR and CDR2 is FQNEAQ in the germline V gene (reference sequence). The CDR3 is 13 residues long. CDR3 sequence (DNA): TGTGCCAGCAGCCCCGGCGGCATCTATGGCTACACCTTC. Translated: CASSPGGIYGYTF. The complete variable domain, with remaining parts taken from reference TRBV7-9 and TRBJ1-2, reads DTGVSQNPRHKITKRGQNVTFRCDPISEHNRLYWYRQTLGQGPEFLTYFQNEAQLEKSRLLSDRFSAERPKGSFSTLEIQRTEQGDSAMYLCASSPGGIYGYTFGSGTRLTVV.

This clone was picked up a small number of times. V gene TRBV6-6 combines with J gene TRBJ1-1; D is perhaps TRBD1 (5 bases). Germline CDR1 MNHNY, CDR2 SVGAGI (reference sequence). Trimming pared 3 bases from V and 0 bases from J, leaving 14 bases between. The CDR3 has 16 amino acids. In nucleotides, the CDR3 is TGTGCCAGCAGTTATGGGGGGGTAGGGATGAACACTGAAGCTTTCTTT. Its translation: CASSYGGVGMNTEAFF.

V gene TRBV6-2 or TRBV6-3 combines with J gene TRBJ1-5; TRBD1 agrees at 7 bases. The germline CDR1 and CDR2 sequences are MNHEY and SVGEGT. V shed 6 bases, J shed 0 bases, and the junction held 5 bases outside the gene matches. The CDR3 is made up of 15 amino acids. CDR3 nucleotide sequence: TGTGCCAGCAGCCGACAGGGTCTTAGCAATCAGCCCCAGCATTTT. Amino acids: CASSRQGLSNQPQHF.

The CDR3 loop is CASSMTATYEQYF. The CDR3 region has the DNA TGTGCCAGCAGCATGACAGCCACCTACGAGCAGTACTTC. This chain joins TRBV5-4 and TRBJ2-7; D possibly corresponds to TRBD1 (5 bases). The germline V and J ends were trimmed by 4 bases and 2 bases, with 10 bases remaining between them. The germline gives CDR1 SGHNT, CDR2 YYREEE (reference sequence). The CDR3 is made up of 13 amino acids.